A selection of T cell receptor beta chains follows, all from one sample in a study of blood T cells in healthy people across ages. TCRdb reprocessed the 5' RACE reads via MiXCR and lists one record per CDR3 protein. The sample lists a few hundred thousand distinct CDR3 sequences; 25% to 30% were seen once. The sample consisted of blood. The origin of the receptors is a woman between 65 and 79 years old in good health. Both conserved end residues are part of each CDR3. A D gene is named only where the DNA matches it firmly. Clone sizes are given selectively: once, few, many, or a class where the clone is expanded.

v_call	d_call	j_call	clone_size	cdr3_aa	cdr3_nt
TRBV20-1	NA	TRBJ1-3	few	CSAEWSSGGNTIYF	TGCAGTGCTGAGTGGAGCAGCGGTGGAAACACCATATATTTT
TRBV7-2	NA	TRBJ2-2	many	CASSPPRNTGELFF	TGTGCCAGCAGTCCCCCCCGCAACACCGGGGAGCTGTTTTTT
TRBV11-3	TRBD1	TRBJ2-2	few	CASSLRQGSGELFF	TGTGCCAGCAGCTTAAGACAGGGGTCCGGGGAGCTGTTTTTT
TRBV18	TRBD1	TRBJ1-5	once	CASPNTGTGGGNQPQHF	TGTGCCAGCCCCAACACGGGGACAGGGGGTGGCAATCAGCCCCAGCATTTT
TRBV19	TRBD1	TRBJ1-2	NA	CASSGTGFYGYTF	TGTGCCAGTAGTGGGACAGGCTTTTATGGCTACACCTTC
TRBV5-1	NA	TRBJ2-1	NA	CASSSTLASNEQFF	TGCGCCAGCAGCTCGACCTTAGCTTCGAATGAGCAGTTCTTC
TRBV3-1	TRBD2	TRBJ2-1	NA	CASSRGLAGEAEQFF	TGTGCCAGCAGCCGCGGACTAGCGGGAGAAGCTGAGCAGTTCTTC
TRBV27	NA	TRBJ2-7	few	CASSTRLDFSAGAFYEQYF	TGTGCCAGCAGTACTCGACTCGACTTTTCGGCGGGGGCCTTCTACGAGCAGTACTTC
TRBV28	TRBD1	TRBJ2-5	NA	CASSLWGTGRETQYF	TGTGCCAGCAGTTTATGGGGGACAGGGAGAGAGACCCAGTACTTC
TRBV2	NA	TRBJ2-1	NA	CASSGLSGRDEQFF	TGTGCCAGCAGTGGGCTCTCCGGGCGGGATGAGCAGTTCTTC
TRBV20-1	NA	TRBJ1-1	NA	CSARVGQSNTEAFF	TGCAGTGCTAGAGTAGGGCAGTCGAACACTGAAGCTTTCTTT
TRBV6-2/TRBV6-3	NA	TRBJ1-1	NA	CASSFQGGGRLNTEAFF	TGTGCCAGCAGTTTCCAGGGCGGGGGACGGCTGAACACTGAAGCTTTCTTT
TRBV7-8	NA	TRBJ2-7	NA	CASSSYRDVSYEQYF	TGTGCCAGCAGCTCGTACCGGGACGTCTCCTACGAGCAGTACTTC
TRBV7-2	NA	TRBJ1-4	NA	CASSFGGPLFF	TGTGCCAGCAGCTTCGGGGGCCCCCTGTTTTTT
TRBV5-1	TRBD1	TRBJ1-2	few	CASFSTGSVYGYTF	TGCGCCAGCTTCTCGACAGGGAGCGTCTATGGCTACACCTTC
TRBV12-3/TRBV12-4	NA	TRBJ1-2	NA	CASSFQEGGYTF	TGTGCCAGCAGTTTCCAAGAAGGAGGCTACACCTTC
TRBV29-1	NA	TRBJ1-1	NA	CSAMLTNLNTEAFF	TGCAGCGCAATGCTGACAAACTTGAACACTGAAGCTTTCTTT
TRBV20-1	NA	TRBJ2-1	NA	CSARLSPRGEQFF	TGCAGTGCTAGACTTTCCCCGCGGGGTGAGCAGTTCTTC
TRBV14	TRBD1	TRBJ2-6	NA	CASSSFWGQGHSGANVLTF	TGTGCCAGCAGCTCCTTTTGGGGACAGGGACACTCTGGGGCCAACGTCCTGACTTTC
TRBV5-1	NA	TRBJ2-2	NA	CASSPGQLNTGELFF	TGCGCCAGCAGCCCCGGACAGCTCAACACCGGGGAGCTGTTTTTT
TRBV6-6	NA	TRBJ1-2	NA	CASTSTETANYGYTF	TGTGCCAGCACCAGCACAGAGACTGCTAACTATGGCTACACCTTC
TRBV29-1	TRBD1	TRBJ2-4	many	CSVEDRTGPWVQYF	TGCAGCGTTGAAGATCGGACAGGGCCTTGGGTTCAGTACTTC
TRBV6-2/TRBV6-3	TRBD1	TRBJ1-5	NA	CASSVGQGRNQPQHF	TGTGCCAGCAGTGTCGGACAGGGCCGCAATCAGCCCCAGCATTTT
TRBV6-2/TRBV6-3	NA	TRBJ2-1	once	CASSYLTSEQFF	TGTGCCAGCAGTTACCTGACAAGTGAGCAGTTCTTC
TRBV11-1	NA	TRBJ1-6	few	CASRKMDSPLHF	TGTGCCAGCAGAAAAATGGATTCACCCCTCCACTTT
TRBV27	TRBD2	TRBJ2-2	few	CASSFGSGGGTGELFF	TGTGCCAGCAGTTTTGGGAGCGGGGGAGGAACCGGGGAGCTGTTTTTT
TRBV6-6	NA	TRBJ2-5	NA	CASTWGGPETQYF	TGTGCCAGCACCTGGGGGGGGCCGGAGACCCAGTACTTC
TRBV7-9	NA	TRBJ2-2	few	CASSAATRAVANTGELFF	TGTGCCAGCAGCGCCGCGACTAGGGCAGTCGCGAACACCGGGGAGCTGTTTTTT
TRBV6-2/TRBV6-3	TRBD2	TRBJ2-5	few	CASAGLAGLQETQYF	TGTGCCAGTGCGGGACTAGCGGGTCTCCAAGAGACCCAGTACTTC
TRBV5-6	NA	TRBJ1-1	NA	CASSWFTQTGNTEAFF	TGTGCCAGCAGCTGGTTTACACAGACAGGGAACACTGAAGCTTTCTTT
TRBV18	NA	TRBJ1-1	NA	CASSPPNRDNTKAFF	TGTGCCAGCTCACCACCCAACAGGGATAACACTAAAGCTTTCTTT
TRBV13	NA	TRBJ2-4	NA	CASSPGALQNIQYF	TGTGCCAGCAGTCCGGGGGCCCTGCAAAACATTCAGTACTTC
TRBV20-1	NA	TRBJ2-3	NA	CSARDPASTQYF	TGCAGTGCTAGAGATCCGGCGTCCACGCAGTATTTT
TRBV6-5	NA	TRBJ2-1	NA	CASQLGSSYNEQFF	TGTGCCAGCCAGCTCGGAAGCTCCTACAATGAGCAGTTCTTC
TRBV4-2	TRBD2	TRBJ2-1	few	CASSQVRLASYYNEQFF	TGTGCCAGCAGCCAAGTCAGACTAGCGAGCTACTACAATGAGCAGTTCTTC
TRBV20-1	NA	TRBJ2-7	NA	CSATPGGYTYEQYF	TGCAGTGCTACCCCGGGGGGCTATACCTACGAGCAGTACTTC
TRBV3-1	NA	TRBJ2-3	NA	CASSRGLITDTQYF	TGTGCCAGCAGCCGCGGACTTATCACAGATACGCAGTATTTT
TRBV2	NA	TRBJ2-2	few	CASSARDSNTGELFF	TGTGCCAGCAGTGCCCGGGACTCGAACACCGGGGAGCTGTTTTTT
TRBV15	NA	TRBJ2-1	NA	CATSRLHNEQFF	TGTGCCACCAGCAGACTGCACAATGAGCAGTTCTTC
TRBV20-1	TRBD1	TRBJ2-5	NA	CSASRDRGSFF	TGCAGTGCTTCCCGTGACAGGGGATCCTTCTTC
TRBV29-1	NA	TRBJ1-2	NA	CSVVWTTNYGYTF	TGCAGCGTTGTATGGACAACGAACTATGGCTACACCTTC
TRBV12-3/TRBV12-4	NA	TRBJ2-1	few	CASSSWDRWGEQFF	TGTGCCAGCAGTTCCTGGGACCGTTGGGGTGAGCAGTTCTTC
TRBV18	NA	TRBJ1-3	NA	CASSPREDSGNTIYF	TGTGCCAGCTCACCGAGGGAGGATTCTGGAAACACCATATATTTT
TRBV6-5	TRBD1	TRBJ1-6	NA	CASSYSGSRGPNSPLHF	TGTGCCAGCAGTTACTCTGGGAGCAGGGGGCCGAATTCACCCCTCCACTTT
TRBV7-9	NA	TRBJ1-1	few	CASSSGRVNTEAFF	TGTGCCAGCAGCTCCGGTAGGGTGAACACTGAAGCTTTCTTT
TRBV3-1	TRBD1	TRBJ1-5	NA	CASSQTGADQPQHF	TGTGCCAGCAGCCAAACAGGGGCGGATCAGCCCCAGCATTTT
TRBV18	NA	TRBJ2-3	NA	CASSPLRGQGTDTQYF	TGTGCCAGCTCACCGCTTAGGGGCCAAGGCACAGATACGCAGTATTTT
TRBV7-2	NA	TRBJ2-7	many	CASSLAAGKGSYEQYF	TGTGCCAGCAGCTTAGCTGCTGGGAAAGGGTCCTACGAGCAGTACTTC
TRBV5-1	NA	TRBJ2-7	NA	CAGSPDGGGSYEQYF	TGCGCCGGCAGCCCTGATGGGGGCGGTTCCTACGAGCAGTACTTC
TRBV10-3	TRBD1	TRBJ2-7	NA	CAIMGQETYEQYF	TGTGCCATCATGGGACAGGAGACCTACGAGCAGTACTTC
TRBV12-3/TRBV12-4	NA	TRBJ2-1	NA	CATRRGGNEQFF	TGTGCCACCCGTAGGGGGGGCAATGAGCAGTTCTTC
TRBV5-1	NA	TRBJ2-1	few	CASSVRGYNEQFF	TGCGCCAGCAGCGTTCGAGGCTACAATGAGCAGTTCTTC
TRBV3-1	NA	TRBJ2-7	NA	CASSRGSGGRDNEQYF	TGTGCCAGCAGCAGGGGTAGTGGGGGCAGGGATAACGAGCAGTACTTC
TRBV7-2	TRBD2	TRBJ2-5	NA	CASSSRGGAETQYF	TGTGCCAGCAGCTCTCGCGGGGGGGCCGAGACCCAGTACTTC
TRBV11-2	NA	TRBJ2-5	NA	CASSPLTSQETQYF	TGTGCCAGCAGCCCCTTGACTTCTCAAGAGACCCAGTACTTC
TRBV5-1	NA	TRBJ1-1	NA	CASSRLIGNTEAFF	TGCGCCAGCAGCCGACTTATTGGGAACACTGAAGCTTTCTTT